This T cell receptor beta chain was sequenced during a study of PD-1 blockade in classical Hodgkin lymphoma. Overall study results and limits: Repertoire difference causes, possibly disease activity or prior therapy, remain undefined.

Regarding time point: newly diagnosed, previously untreated cHL patient sample. The CD4+ T cells used were purified from thawed PBMCs through magnetic negative selection. V lost 6 bases, J lost 4 bases, and 2 bases stayed unmatched. CDR3 size: 13 residues. Germline V gives CDR1 MNHEY, CDR2 SVGAGI. TCRdb's copy holds only in-frame clones and misses some; the assay was immunoSEQ multiplex PCR. The sample holds tens of thousands of clones, roughly 90% seen once. This clone was seen only once. Its antigen is still unknown. The sequence was collected from a human donor with classical Hodgkin lymphoma. The chain uses TRBV6-5 and TRBJ1-1, with 10 bases lining up with TRBD1. Sequenced material: CD4+ T cells from blood. This CDR3 is CASRRTGGTEAFF. The DNA of the CDR3 is TGTGCCAGCAGGCGGACAGGGGGCACTGAAGCTTTCTTT.